A single sample is the source of the 27 T cell receptor beta chains below, sequenced in a study of blood T cell repertoires in COVID-19. The method was immunoSEQ multiplex PCR; TCRdb's version includes in-frame clones alone and lacks a portion of them. The sample has some 30,000 clones; 90% are singletons. Sequenced sample: peripheral blood. The receptors derive from an older man with active or convalescent COVID-19.

V usage is TRBV5-1 and J usage is TRBJ2-3, with TRBD1 as a possible D gene (5 bases). V was clipped by 3 bases and J by 1 base, with 12 bases between them. The CDR3 is 15 amino acids. Per germline, CDR1 SGHRS and CDR2 YFSETQ. CDR3 region: CASSSSRARTDTQYF. CDR3 sequence (DNA): TGCGCCAGCAGCTCCTCCAGGGCTCGCACAGATACGCAGTATTTT.

The chain recombines TRBV7-8 with TRBJ1-2, with TRBD1 identical over 7 bases. Looked up from germline, CDR1 is SGHVS and CDR2 is FQNEAQ. With V trimmed by 5 bases and J by 10 bases, 16 bases remained unmatched. The CDR3 contains 15 residues. In nucleotides, the CDR3 is TGTGCCAGCAGCCAGACAGGGCCCTTCCCGCCAGACTACACCTTC. Its translation is CASSQTGPFPPDYTF.

The chain carries TRBV10-2 and TRBJ1-5, with D possibly matching TRBD1 (5 bases). V lost 6 bases, J lost 7 bases, and 13 bases lay in between. The length of the CDR3 is 13 residues. In germline, CDR1 is WSHSY, CDR2 SAAADI. CDR3 protein: CASSLGQVQPQHF. In DNA, the CDR3 is TGCGCCAGCAGCCTTGGACAAGTACAGCCCCAGCATTTT.

The chain links TRBV5-1 to TRBJ1-1, with TRBD1 matching 9 bases. CDR3 length: 14 amino acids. After removal of 0 bases from V and 4 bases from J, the junction contained 1 base not matched to a gene. In germline, CDR1 is SGHRS, CDR2 YFSETQ. Here the CDR3 DNA reads TGCGCCAGCAGCTTGGGACAGGGGGGCACTGAAGCTTTCTTT. It encodes CASSLGQGGTEAFF.

This clone was detected a few times. The chain recombines TRBV4-1 with TRBJ1-5, with 10 bases fitting TRBD1. The CDR3 runs to 15 residues. The germline CDR1 and CDR2 sequences are MGHRA and YSYEKL. Trimming removed 4 bases from V and 7 bases from J; junction bases left unmatched: 7. The CDR3 DNA reads TGCGCCAGCAGCCCGGGGACAGGGGAAGGCCAGCCCCAGCATTTT. Its translation is CASSPGTGEGQPQHF.

This clone was recorded a few times. This rearrangement joins TRBV4-2 to TRBJ2-2, with 10 bases fitting TRBD2. Germline V CDR1 and CDR2: LGHNA, YNFKEQ. This CDR3 has 15 amino acids. After removal of 7 bases from V and 9 bases from J, the junction contained 11 bases not matched to a gene. The CDR3 is CASTRASGSSWELFF. CDR3 DNA: TGTGCCAGCACCAGGGCTAGCGGGAGCTCGTGGGAGCTGTTTTTT.

V is TRBV6-2 or TRBV6-3 and J is TRBJ1-5, with D possibly being TRBD1 (6 bases). Trimming shortened V by 6 bases and J by 6 bases, and 18 bases separated the two germline ends. This CDR3 is 15 amino acids long. Germline V CDR1 and CDR2: MNHEY, SVGEGT. CDR3 coding DNA: TGTGCCAGCAGCAACGGGGGGGGGCTCGGTCAGCCCCAGCATTTT. It translates to CASSNGGGLGQPQHF.

A remark on this clone: Its ends do not fully match the called genes, so a read error is possible. This chain uses TRBV20-1 with TRBJ2-3; 8 nucleotides match TRBD2. The CDR3 length is 9 residues. Germline CDR1 is DFQATT and CDR2 is SNEGSKA (reference sequence). CDR3 protein: CSNGGAGVF. The DNA for the CDR3 is TGCAGTAACGGGGGGGCGGGGGTATTT.

The V gene is TRBV30, the J gene TRBJ1-2, with TRBD1 matching over 7 bases. Germline CDR1 reads GTSNPN; CDR2 reads SVGIG (reference sequence). V was pared by 1 base and J by 10 bases, with 9 bases of the junction left unmatched. The CDR3 totals 13 residues. The CDR3 is CAWSASGTVDYTF. The CDR3 DNA is TGTGCCTGGAGTGCCTCCGGGACAGTGGACTACACCTTC.

This clone was seen only once. The genes are TRBV9 and TRBJ2-1, with TRBD2 identical over 9 bases. This CDR3 is 15 amino acids long. Germline V gene lookup returns CDR1 SGDLS and CDR2 YYNGEE. The ends lost 0 bases at V and 9 bases at J; junction bases unmatched: 7. This CDR3 reads CASSVGGTSSVEQFF. CDR3 sequence (DNA): TGTGCCAGCAGCGTAGGAGGGACTAGCTCGGTTGAGCAGTTCTTC.

The V and J genes are TRBV7-3 and TRBJ1-1, with 8 positions matching TRBD1. Unmatched junction bases numbered 11, after V lost 5 bases and J lost 3 bases. The length of the CDR3 is 16 residues. Germline CDR1 is SGHTA and CDR2 is FQGTGA. CDR3 sequence: CASSVQGASRYTEAFF. The CDR3 nucleotides read TGTGCCAGCAGCGTCCAGGGGGCGTCTCGTTACACTGAAGCTTTCTTT. The full variable domain, rest sourced from reference TRBV7-3 and TRBJ1-1, is GAGVSQTPSNKVTEKGKYVELRCDPISGHTALYWYRQSLGQGPEFLIYFQGTGAADDSGLPNDRFFAVRPEGSVSTLKIQRTERGDSAVYLCASSVQGASRYTEAFFGQGTRLTVV.

The chain links TRBV18 to TRBJ1-2; D is perhaps TRBD1 (5 bases). Germline CDR1 KGHSH, CDR2 LQKENI. The CDR3 consists of 15 residues. V was pared by 2 bases and J by 3 bases, with 13 bases between. This chain's CDR3 is CASSPGGQGDYGYTF. CDR3 in DNA: TGTGCCAGCTCACCAGGTGGGCAGGGTGACTATGGCTACACCTTC. Filled out from reference TRBV18 and TRBJ1-2, the complete variable domain reads NAGVMQNPRHLVRRRGQEARLRCSPMKGHSHVYWYRQLPEEGLKFMVYLQKENIIDESGMPKERFSAEFPKEGPSILRIQQVVRGDSAAYFCASSPGGQGDYGYTFGSGTRLTVV.

This sequence joins TRBV5-4 and TRBJ2-2, with D uncertain. V lost 3 bases, J lost 5 bases, and 11 bases lay in between. This CDR3 is 14 amino acids long. Germline V gene lookup returns CDR1 SGHNT and CDR2 YYREEE (reference sequence). For the CDR3, the DNA is TGTGCCAGCAGCTCGAAGACTGCAACCGGGGAGCTGTTTTTT. Protein product: CASSSKTATGELFF.

This rearrangement joins TRBV28 to TRBJ1-3; TRBD1 matches at 10 bases. This CDR3 region has 17 residues. The junction had 8 bases not matched to a gene; V was cut back by 2 bases and J by 4 bases. Germline CDR1 MDHEN, CDR2 SYDVKM. The CDR3 DNA follows: TGTGCCAGCAGTTTAAACTCGGGACAGGGGTCAGGAAACACCATATATTTT. It yields the protein CASSLNSGQGSGNTIYF. The variable domain in full, completed from reference TRBV28 and TRBJ1-3, reads DVKVTQSSRYLVKRTGEKVFLECVQDMDHENMFWYRQDPGLGLRLIYFSYDVKMKEKGDIPEGYSVSREKKERFSLILESASTNQTSMYLCASSLNSGQGSGNTIYFGEGSWLTVV.

Here the CDR3 reads CASSLAAGMGNTIYF. The CDR3 bases are TGCGCCAGCAGCTTGGCCGCAGGGATGGGAAACACCATATATTTT. This chain uses TRBV5-1 with TRBJ1-3; TRBD1 might be the D (5 bases). Germline CDR1 reads SGHRS; CDR2 reads YFSETQ. V lost 0 bases to trimming and J lost 4 bases, with 11 bases between them. This CDR3 spans 15 amino acids.

This chain uses TRBV20-1 with TRBJ2-3; 10 nucleotides align to TRBD2. With 3 bases clipped from V and 4 bases from J, the junction kept 7 bases outside the gene matches. This CDR3 contains 15 residues. Germline CDR1 DFQATT, CDR2 SNEGSKA (reference sequence). The CDR3: CSASFLAGVADTQYF. The CDR3 DNA reads TGCAGTGCTAGTTTTCTAGCGGGAGTGGCAGATACGCAGTATTTT.

CDR3 in amino acids: CASSLSRTDTQYF. DNA for the CDR3: TGTGCCAGCAGTTTGTCTAGAACGGATACGCAGTATTTT. The rearrangement uses TRBV12-3 or TRBV12-4 and TRBJ2-3, with D uncertain. Between the trimmed V and J ends, which lost 3 bases and 6 bases, there was a span of 10 bases. The length of the CDR3 is 13 residues.

The chain uses TRBV18 and TRBJ2-5; D call uncertain. The V gene's germline CDR1 is KGHSH and CDR2 LQKENI. This CDR3 is 15 amino acids long. V gave up 0 bases and J gave up 2 bases, with 10 bases separating them. CDR3 in amino acids: CASSPPSAAQETQYF. For the CDR3, the DNA is TGTGCCAGCTCACCACCGTCGGCGGCACAAGAGACCCAGTACTTC.

The V gene is TRBV30, the J gene TRBJ1-5; D unresolved. This CDR3 region has 13 residues. The germline V and J ends were trimmed by 3 bases and 9 bases, with 15 bases remaining between them. The germline V gene has CDR1 GTSNPN and CDR2 SVGIG (reference sequence). This chain's CDR3 is CAWREDTAGPQHF. CDR3 nucleotides: TGTGCCTGGAGGGAAGACACAGCAGGGCCCCAGCATTTT.

CDR3 residues: CASSFNRGSGTEAFF. The CDR3 bases are TGTGCCAGCAGCTTCAACAGGGGTTCGGGAACTGAAGCTTTCTTT. J is TRBJ1-1 and V is TRBV11-2, with 7 bases that match TRBD1. V lost 3 bases, J lost 5 bases, and 9 bases stayed unmatched. There are 15 residues in the CDR3. The germline V gene encodes CDR1 SGHAT and CDR2 FQNNGV.

The chain joins TRBV12-3 or TRBV12-4 to TRBJ1-1, with a weak D call TRBD1 (6 bases). The length of the CDR3 is 13 residues. The ends were cut back, 3 bases at V and 3 bases at J, with 8 bases in the middle. Here the CDR3 reads CASSLAGDTEAFF. The DNA of the CDR3 is TGTGCCAGCAGTTTGGCAGGGGACACTGAAGCTTTCTTT.

The chain couples TRBV6-5 to TRBJ2-7; D possibly corresponds to TRBD2 (5 bases). The CDR3 covers 15 residues. The germline V gene encodes CDR1 MNHEY and CDR2 SVGAGI. Trimming stripped 6 bases from V and 0 bases from J, with 15 bases between. Written as DNA, the CDR3 is TGTGCCAGCAGCGAGGGTTTAACTCTCTCCTACGAGCAGTACTTC. Translation gives CASSEGLTLSYEQYF.

The chain combines TRBV10-3 with TRBJ1-5, with D maybe TRBD1 (5 bases). V was shortened by 0 bases and J by 4 bases, with 10 bases between the two germline ends. The CDR3 loop spans 15 amino acids. The germline gives CDR1 ENHRY, CDR2 SYGVKD. CDR3 nucleotide sequence: TGTGCCATCAGTGAGTCCGGGGGGGGGAATCAGCCCCAGCATTTT. Translating gives CAISESGGGNQPQHF.

V is TRBV10-2 and J is TRBJ2-5; possibly TRBD2 for D (6 bases). CDR3 length equals 14 residues. Germline CDR1 and CDR2: WSHSY and SAAADI. With 0 bases removed from V and 5 bases from J, the gap between germline ends came to 10 bases. The CDR3 bases are TGCGCCAGCAGTGAGTCGATTCTAGCGGAGACCCAGTACTTC. Protein: CASSESILAETQYF.

The chain couples TRBV7-8 to TRBJ1-5, with no clear D. V lost 1 base and J 3 bases, leaving 7 bases between the germline ends. This CDR3 spans 14 amino acids. Germline values: CDR1 SGHVS, CDR2 FQNEAQ. The CDR3 loop is CASSLERLNQPQHF. The DNA of the CDR3 is TGTGCCAGCAGCTTAGAGAGGCTCAATCAGCCCCAGCATTTT.

The chain links TRBV11-3 to TRBJ1-1; TRBD1 might be the D (6 bases). There are 13 residues in the CDR3. Trimming took off 5 bases at V and 10 bases at J, with 17 bases between the two ends. The germline V gene has CDR1 SGHNT and CDR2 YENEEA. The CDR3 reads CASSPTGGARAFF. CDR3 nucleotide sequence: TGTGCCAGCAGCCCGACCGGGGGGGCTCGAGCTTTCTTT.

The gene calls are TRBV7-9 and TRBJ1-2; D is perhaps TRBD1 (6 bases). The V gene's germline CDR1 is SEHNR and CDR2 FQNEAQ (reference sequence). The CDR3 runs 13 residues. V lost 5 bases, J lost 6 bases, and 13 bases lay in between. CDR3 sequence: CASSPGQRHGYTF. The CDR3 DNA reads TGTGCCAGCAGCCCAGGACAGCGCCATGGCTACACCTTC.